The 24 T cell receptor beta chains listed next were all sequenced from one sample in a study of blood T cell repertoires in COVID-19. Some clones are missing from TCRdb's copy, which holds only in-frame ones; the method was immunoSEQ multiplex PCR. The repertoire has about 66,000 clones, about 90% of them found once; the top ten carry 5.5% to 8%. Sequenced: peripheral blood. The receptors come from a human donor in a cohort sampled during active COVID-19.

The chain has TRBV5-4 and TRBJ1-2; D call uncertain. V was trimmed by 9 bases and J by 7 bases, leaving 28 bases between them. This CDR3 region has 16 residues. Germline V gene lookup returns CDR1 SGHNT and CDR2 YYREEE (reference sequence). The CDR3 DNA is TGTGCCACCGCCAACGACCCGGGAGCCTCGGTCAGTGGCTACACCTTC. It yields the protein CATANDPGASVSGYTF.

The chain carries TRBV11-2 and TRBJ2-5; TRBD2 matches at 13 bases. The CDR3 covers 16 residues. With 8 bases clipped from V and 4 bases from J, the junction kept 10 bases outside the gene matches. CDR1 is SGHAT, CDR2 FQNNGV, per germline. CDR3 DNA sequence: TGTGCCAGCTCGACTGGGGGACTAGCGGGGAGAGAGACCCAGTACTTC. This encodes CASSTGGLAGRETQYF.

The CDR3 spells CASSFRSSYEQYF. CDR3 nucleotide sequence: TGTGCCAGCAGCTTCCGGAGTTCCTACGAGCAGTACTTC. This chain joins TRBV5-6 and TRBJ2-7; no clear D. The V gene lost 2 bases and the J gene lost 1 base, with 7 bases spanning the gap. CDR3 length: 13 residues. Germline CDR1 is SGHDT and CDR2 is YYEEEE.

The count of this clone is one. This chain connects TRBV7-3 to TRBJ2-3, with D tentatively TRBD2 (6 bases). The CDR3 has 17 residues. V lost 1 base and J lost 1, with 15 bases in between. Germline CDR1 reads SGHTA; CDR2 reads FQGTGA. For the CDR3, the DNA is TGTGCCAGCAGCTTAAGTCCCCACGGGGGAGGCACAGATACGCAGTATTTT. Protein sequence: CASSLSPHGGGTDTQYF.

The chain has TRBV5-1 and TRBJ2-5; 11 positions agree with TRBD2. The ends lost 0 bases at V and 5 bases at J; junction bases unmatched: 3. The CDR3 loop spans 15 amino acids. The germline gives CDR1 SGHRS, CDR2 YFSETQ. The CDR3 loop reads CASSLGTSGSETQYF. The DNA for the CDR3 is TGCGCCAGCAGCTTGGGCACTAGCGGGAGTGAGACCCAGTACTTC.

The V gene is TRBV27, the J gene TRBJ1-1, with D possibly TRBD1 on 5 matching bases. Germline CDR1 and CDR2: MNHEY and SMNVEV (reference sequence). The CDR3 is 16 amino acids. Trimming took off 4 bases at V and 5 bases at J, with 20 bases between the two ends. CDR3 sequence: CASSSYPAGGGTEAFF. The CDR3 nucleotides read TGTGCCAGCAGTTCCTACCCGGCAGGCGGGGGAACTGAAGCTTTCTTT.

V is TRBV18 and J is TRBJ2-2, with TRBD2 matching 7 bases. The CDR3 consists of 18 residues. From germline, CDR1 is KGHSH and CDR2 LQKENI. V lost 6 bases, J lost 3 bases, and 16 bases stayed unmatched. CDR3 sequence (DNA): TGTGCCAGCTCGCTTTCTAGCGGAGGGACTTTTTACACCGGGGAGCTGTTTTTT. This sequence encodes CASSLSSGGTFYTGELFF. The entire variable domain, with the rest obtained from reference TRBV18 and TRBJ2-2, is as follows: NAGVMQNPRHLVRRRGQEARLRCSPMKGHSHVYWYRQLPEEGLKFMVYLQKENIIDESGMPKERFSAEFPKEGPSILRIQQVVRGDSAAYFCASSLSSGGTFYTGELFFGEGSRLTVL.

A single count supports this clone. The rearrangement links TRBV5-6 to TRBJ1-4, with D perhaps TRBD1 (6 bases). The ends were cut back, 5 bases at V and 4 bases at J, with 21 bases in the middle. The germline V gene encodes CDR1 SGHDT and CDR2 YYEEEE. The CDR3 covers 17 residues. CDR3 nucleotide sequence: TGTGCCAGCAGTTCTCGTGTACAGGGCCCACTTAATGAAAAACTGTTTTTT. Translation: CASSSRVQGPLNEKLFF.

The genes are TRBV7-2 and TRBJ2-2, with 7 bases matching TRBD2. The V segment lost 1 base and the J segment 1 base; nucleotides outside the gene matches: 3. Germline CDR1 reads SGHTA; CDR2 reads FQGNSA. CDR3 length equals 16 residues. The CDR3 sequence: CASSLDLAENTGELFF. The CDR3 DNA is TGTGCCAGCAGCTTAGATCTAGCGGAGAACACCGGGGAGCTGTTTTTT.

The rearrangement links TRBV27 to TRBJ1-2; 8 nucleotides agree with TRBD1. The CDR3 is 14 amino acids. The germline CDR1 and CDR2 sequences are MNHEY and SMNVEV (reference sequence). With 7 bases clipped from V and 0 bases from J, the junction kept 4 bases outside the gene matches. This CDR3 is CASTPTGANYGYTF. DNA of the CDR3: TGTGCCAGCACCCCGACAGGGGCTAACTATGGCTACACCTTC.

This clone was counted once. This chain links TRBV7-2 with TRBJ2-1; D is uncertain. This CDR3 is built from 13 residues. V lost 2 bases to trimming and J lost 8 bases, with 10 bases between them. The germline V gene encodes CDR1 SGHTA and CDR2 FQGNSA. CDR3 sequence: CASSLSVGDEQFF. The CDR3 nucleotides are TGTGCCAGCAGCTTATCGGTGGGCGATGAGCAGTTCTTC.

The chain joins TRBV24-1 to TRBJ2-1, with 7 bases matching TRBD2. Germline loops: CDR1 KGHDR, CDR2 SFDVKD. The CDR3 has 17 residues. The ends lost 3 bases at V and 0 bases at J; junction bases unmatched: 7. The CDR3 sequence is CATSDPGTTNSYNEQFF. DNA of the CDR3: TGTGCCACCAGTGATCCCGGGACTACTAACTCCTACAATGAGCAGTTCTTC.

This sequence joins TRBV7-2 and TRBJ1-1, with 7 positions matching TRBD1. Looked up from germline, CDR1 is SGHTA and CDR2 is FQGNSA. V dropped 5 bases and J dropped 4; count of bases not matched to a gene: 10. The CDR3 has 15 amino acids. CDR3 DNA: TGTGCCAGCAGCGCGACAGGGTTTCGAGCCACTGAAGCTTTCTTT. Its protein is CASSATGFRATEAFF.

The chain uses TRBV24-1 and TRBJ1-2, with 7 bases identical to TRBD1. The CDR3 covers 15 residues. The J segment lost 4 bases and the V segment lost 2 bases, leaving 6 bases of the junction unmatched. The germline V gene encodes CDR1 KGHDR and CDR2 SFDVKD. This CDR3 is CATSDSGGDSYGYTF. Written as DNA, the CDR3 is TGTGCCACCAGTGATTCAGGGGGAGATAGCTATGGCTACACCTTC.

This chain uses TRBV7-2 with TRBJ1-3, with TRBD1 matching over 7 bases. This CDR3 has 15 residues. The germline V gene has CDR1 SGHTA and CDR2 FQGNSA. The J segment lost 0 bases and the V segment lost 5 bases, leaving 4 bases of the junction unmatched. CDR3 amino acids: CASSVTGASGNTIYF. DNA for the CDR3: TGTGCCAGCAGCGTTACAGGGGCCTCTGGAAACACCATATATTTT.

CDR3 nucleotide sequence: TGCAGCGTTGGGACAGCCTACAATGAGCAGTTCTTC. Amino acid sequence: CSVGTAYNEQFF. The rearrangement uses TRBV29-1 and TRBJ2-1, with D maybe TRBD1 (6 bases). CDR1 SQVTM and CDR2 ANQGSEA come from the germline V gene. The CDR3 totals 12 residues. Trimming stripped 4 bases from V and 2 bases from J, with 6 bases between.

The V and J genes are TRBV18 and TRBJ1-4, with 8 bases that match TRBD1. Trimming at V came to 3 bases and at J to 4 bases, leaving 1 base not matched to a gene. This CDR3 contains 14 residues. Germline V lookup: CDR1 KGHSH, CDR2 LQKENI. CDR3 sequence reads: CASSPGQDNEKLFF. DNA of the CDR3: TGTGCCAGCTCACCGGGACAGGATAATGAAAAACTGTTTTTT.

V usage is TRBV14 and J usage is TRBJ1-1, with D possibly matching TRBD1 (5 bases). V lost 4 bases and J lost 1, with 13 bases in between. CDR1 and CDR2 from the germline V gene are SGHDN and FVKESK. CDR3 length: 15 amino acids. This CDR3 reads CASSLVGRENTEAFF. Here the CDR3 DNA reads TGTGCCAGCAGCCTCGTCGGCAGGGAGAACACTGAAGCTTTCTTT. Together with reference TRBV14 and TRBJ1-1, the CDR3 gives the full variable domain: EAGVTQFPSHSVIEKGQTVTLRCDPISGHDNLYWYRRVMGKEIKFLLHFVKESKQDESGMPNNRFLAERTGGTYSTLKVQPAELEDSGVYFCASSLVGRENTEAFFGQGTRLTVV.

In DNA, the CDR3 is TGTGCCAGCAGCTTAGACAGGGCAATCTCCTACGAGCAGTACTTC. Its translation: CASSLDRAISYEQYF. The rearrangement uses TRBV7-8 and TRBJ2-7, with D maybe TRBD1 (6 bases). Between the trimmed V and J ends, which lost 1 base and 0 bases, there was a span of 10 bases. The germline V gene has CDR1 SGHVS and CDR2 FQNEAQ. CDR3 length: 15 residues.

The J gene is TRBJ1-2, the V gene TRBV7-2; 9 bases map to TRBD1. The V segment lost 0 bases and the J segment 8 bases; nucleotides outside the gene matches: 7. The germline V gene encodes CDR1 SGHTA and CDR2 FQGNSA. The CDR3 sequence is 15 residues long. CDR3 sequence reads: CASSLATGGGQGYTF. CDR3 nucleotide sequence: TGTGCCAGCAGCTTAGCCACAGGGGGCGGGCAAGGCTACACCTTC.

The chain combines TRBV9 with TRBJ2-7; 8 bases fit TRBD2. The germline V gene encodes CDR1 SGDLS and CDR2 YYNGEE. Germline trimming cut 3 bases from V and 3 bases from J; bases unmatched to any gene: 5. CDR3 size: 14 residues. CDR3 region: CASSATGTSYEQYF. The DNA for the CDR3 is TGTGCCAGCAGCGCTACCGGGACTAGCTACGAGCAGTACTTC.

The rearrangement links TRBV5-6 to TRBJ1-4, with 7 bases lining up with TRBD1. The germline V gene has CDR1 SGHDT and CDR2 YYEEEE. The CDR3 extends over 17 amino acids. The J segment lost 3 bases and the V segment lost 4 bases, leaving 12 bases of the junction unmatched. CDR3 coding DNA: TGTGCCAGCAGCCGGGGACAGAGGGTACGTTCTAATGAAAAACTGTTTTTT. This encodes CASSRGQRVRSNEKLFF.

This clone was detected a few times. The chain combines TRBV24-1 with TRBJ2-7; TRBD1 matches at 8 bases. The trim removed 0 bases at V and 9 bases at J, leaving 15 bases unmatched. CDR3 size: 17 residues. The V gene's germline CDR1 is KGHDR and CDR2 SFDVKD. CDR3 amino acids: CATSDLPSGQGTTRQYF. Here the CDR3 DNA reads TGTGCCACCAGTGATTTGCCCTCCGGACAGGGAACTACACGGCAGTACTTC.

V is TRBV29-1 and J is TRBJ2-1; 8 nucleotides agree with TRBD1. The CDR3 consists of 12 residues. After removal of 8 bases from V and 7 bases from J, the junction contained 7 bases not matched to a gene. Germline CDR1 reads SQVTM; CDR2 reads ANQGSEA. The CDR3 sequence: CSHMRTGNEQFF. The CDR3, as DNA: TGCAGCCACATGAGGACAGGGAATGAGCAGTTCTTC.